This note documents a single T cell receptor beta chain sequence. Its cognate antigen is unknown. This entry belongs to a study of human T cells and chemical hapten exposure. For the study at large: Alopecia areata, totalis or universalis was found in mostly female patients. Study-level findings and limits: Controls formed significantly fewer large CDR3 similarity clusters than expanded TCRs did.

A single record per CDR3 protein comes from TCRdb applying MiXCR to the RACE reads. The repertoire holds more than 85,000 distinct CDR3 sequences, 30% to 35% seen once, with around 2.8% in the top ten. Sample time point: patch test 3, about 24 weeks after DPC sensitization. Described treatment: therapeutic diphenylcyclopropenone sensitization with weekly scalp DPC. Each donor was an alopecia patient between 18 and 70 years of age who qualified for DPC. Extraction of total RNA was performed on unfractionated whole blood. This CDR3 is 16 amino acids long. The V gene's germline CDR1 is SGHTA and CDR2 FQGNSA. The V segment lost 3 bases and the J segment 1 base; nucleotides outside the gene matches: 7.

Specimen: whole blood, collected in connection with sensitization to the hapten diphenylcyclopropenone (DPC). The chain employs TRBV7-2 and TRBJ2-5, with 8 nucleotides matching TRBD2. This clonotype was sampled from a man aged 40-55 years with alopecia areata. Some clones in this sample may be carry-over from other donors' samples. CDR3 DNA: TGTGCCAGCAGCTTTTACCCCCTAGCGGGCCAAGAGACCCAGTACTTC. Its translation is CASSFYPLAGQETQYF.